These 21 T cell receptor beta chains came from one sample sequenced in a study of T cells in Graves' hyperthyroidism and ophthalmopathy. Using RNA transcripts as the source, TCR beta CDR3 regions were amplified. During a first-round RT-PCR of the TCR CDR3, the HTBI primer set was used. TCRdb independently ran MiXCR on the multiplex PCR reads; one entry per CDR3 protein. The table lists 600,000 to 750,000 distinct CDR3 sequences, about 18% of them singletons, with 15% to 18% in the top ten. What was sequenced was blood. Receptors were obtained from a man aged 50 to 59 with Graves' hyperthyroidism.

This clonotype was detected many times. V is TRBV5-1 and J is TRBJ2-7, with 7 bases lining up with TRBD1. V shed 5 bases, J shed 2 bases, and the junction held 4 bases outside the gene matches. The CDR3 is made up of 13 amino acids. Germline V gives CDR1 SGHRS, CDR2 YFSETQ. The CDR3 sequence is CASRVGTAYEQYF. CDR3 sequence (DNA): TGCGCCAGCAGAGTGGGGACAGCCTACGAGCAGTACTTC.

This clonotype showed up just a few times. Just one base apart from a much larger clone, this may be a read error. The J gene is TRBJ2-2, the V gene TRBV11-3; TRBD2 aligns across 9 bases. Germline assignment: CDR1 SGHNT and CDR2 YENEEA. The CDR3 loop spans 14 amino acids. The CDR3, as DNA: TGTGCCCGCAGCTCGGGACTAGCTACCGGGGAGCTGTTTTTT. Amino acids: CARSSGLATGELFF.

The chain uses TRBV2 and TRBJ2-1; either TRBD1 or TRBD2 may fit D (5 bases each). Looked up from germline, CDR1 is SNHLY and CDR2 is FYNNEI. The CDR3 sequence is 14 residues long. Trimming removed 5 bases at V and 5 bases at J, with 13 bases between. CDR3: CASSRGRGHNEQFF. The DNA of the CDR3 is TGTGCCAGCAGTAGAGGCCGGGGCCACAATGAGCAGTTCTTC.

This clonotype was recorded a few times. This chain joins TRBV7-2 and TRBJ2-7; D is unclear. Germline CDR1 reads SGHTA; CDR2 reads FQGNSA. The CDR3 is made up of 14 amino acids. V was clipped by 2 bases and J by 1 base, with 9 bases between them. Here the CDR3 reads CASSLSWVSYEQYF. The CDR3 DNA is TGTGCCAGCAGCTTAAGTTGGGTTTCCTACGAGCAGTACTTC.

This clonotype was detected only a few times. The V gene is TRBV5-1, the J gene TRBJ2-1; 14 nucleotides align to TRBD2. CDR1 is SGHRS, CDR2 YFSETQ, per germline. Trimming took 4 bases from V and 6 from J; bases not matched to a gene: 12. The CDR3 has 18 residues. CDR3 residues: CASSGTGLAGAWGNEQFF. The CDR3 nucleotides read TGCGCCAGCAGCGGGACGGGACTAGCGGGAGCATGGGGCAATGAGCAGTTCTTC.

The CDR3 nucleotides are TGTGCCAGCAGCTTAGACCTCACACTGAAATCTTCCGAGCAGTACTTC. Protein sequence: CASSLDLTLKSSEQYF. The chain uses TRBV7-8 and TRBJ2-7; D unresolved. This CDR3 has 16 amino acids. Trimming removed 1 base from V and 6 bases from J, with 19 bases in between. Germline V lookup: CDR1 SGHVS, CDR2 FQNEAQ.

This chain links TRBV20-1 with TRBJ1-5; 8 bases fit TRBD1. Germline V lookup: CDR1 DFQATT, CDR2 SNEGSKA (reference sequence). The CDR3 runs to 13 residues. J was trimmed by 4 bases and V by 6 bases; bases with no gene match: 5. CDR3 DNA: TGCAGTGCCGCGACAGGGGATAATCAGCCCCAGCATTTT. Its protein product is CSAATGDNQPQHF.

Of note for this clonotype: A read error may be the cause here, since a much bigger clone is one base away. The chain carries TRBV27 and TRBJ1-5; D might be TRBD1 (6 bases). The CDR3 sequence is 14 residues long. Germline CDR1 MNHEY, CDR2 SMNVEV (reference sequence). DNA of the CDR3: TGTGCCGGCAGTAGGACAGCCCACAATCAGCCCCAGCATTTT. Encoded protein: CAGSRTAHNQPQHF.

The table lists this clonotype with a few counts. The conserved phenylalanine or tryptophan normally closing the CDR3 is absent here, so this likely arose from a read error. This chain's CDR3 is CASSTGTATPGTQYL. The CDR3 nucleotides are TGTGCCAGTAGTACAGGGACTGCAACACCCGGGACCCAGTACCTC. The chain couples TRBV19 to TRBJ2-5, with D maybe TRBD2 (6 bases). This CDR3 region has 15 residues. V was cut by 4 bases and J by 7 bases, with 19 bases left in between. Looked up from germline, CDR1 is LNHDA and CDR2 is SQIVND (reference sequence).

This chain links TRBV13 with TRBJ2-2; perhaps TRBD1 as D (6 bases). This CDR3 has 16 residues. Germline assignment: CDR1 PRHDT and CDR2 FYEKMQ (reference sequence). The ends were cut back, 5 bases at V and 4 bases at J, with 17 bases in the middle. The CDR3 region is CASSANTGKVTGELFF. DNA for the CDR3: TGTGCCAGCAGCGCTAACACAGGGAAAGTCACCGGGGAGCTGTTTTTT.

The gene calls are TRBV10-2 and TRBJ2-3, with 7 bases aligning to TRBD1. This CDR3 region has 14 residues. Germline values: CDR1 WSHSY, CDR2 SAAADI. Trimming at V came to 1 base and at J to 6 bases, leaving 4 bases not matched to a gene. The CDR3 nucleotides are TGCGCCAGCAGTGAGTACAGGGGAGAGGATACGCAGTATTTT. Protein product: CASSEYRGEDTQYF.

CDR3 bases: TGTGCCAGCAGCATGACAGGGACAGACTCTGGGGCCAACGTCCTGACTTTC. Translation: CASSMTGTDSGANVLTF. The chain recombines TRBV7-3 with TRBJ2-6; 7 nucleotides line up with TRBD1. Germline trimming cut 5 bases from V and 0 bases from J; bases unmatched to any gene: 7. The CDR3 covers 17 residues. CDR1 and CDR2 (germline): SGHTA, FQGTGA.

This sequence joins TRBV7-3 and TRBJ1-1; D is unresolved. V shed 0 bases and J shed 3 bases, with 8 bases lying between them. This CDR3 has 14 residues. The V gene's germline CDR1 is SGHTA and CDR2 FQGTGA. CDR3 nucleotide sequence: TGTGCCAGCAGCTTAACACGCGGACACACTGAAGCTTTCTTT. This sequence encodes CASSLTRGHTEAFF.

The J gene is TRBJ2-5, the V gene TRBV10-3, with 13 nucleotides matching TRBD2. This CDR3 region has 14 residues. V gave up 10 bases and J gave up 2 bases; unmatched junction bases: 4. Germline CDR1 ENHRY, CDR2 SYGVKD. For the CDR3, the DNA is TGTGCCACCGGGACTAGCGGGACACAAGAGACCCAGTACTTC. As protein: CATGTSGTQETQYF.

The rearrangement joins TRBV6-2 or TRBV6-3 to TRBJ2-1, with D perhaps matching TRBD1 (6 bases). V lost 4 bases and J 5 bases, leaving 15 bases between the germline ends. Per germline, CDR1 MNHEY and CDR2 SVGEGT. This CDR3 has 15 amino acids. In DNA, the CDR3 is TGTGCCAGCAGTTCTACCGGGCAGGGGAACAATGAGCAGTTCTTC. Amino acids: CASSSTGQGNNEQFF.

This clonotype was detected only a few times. The chain has TRBV20-1 and TRBJ2-1; 16 nucleotides align to TRBD2. The CDR3 loop spans 16 amino acids. Germline V gene lookup returns CDR1 DFQATT and CDR2 SNEGSKA (reference sequence). Trimming took 2 bases from V and 12 from J; bases not matched to a gene: 10. CDR3 DNA sequence: TGCAGTGCTAGACCCACGGGACTAGCGGGAGGGGGAGGGCAGTTCTTC. Protein sequence: CSARPTGLAGGGGQFF.

This clonotype came up a few times. The chain recombines TRBV6-6 with TRBJ2-1; 7 nucleotides agree with TRBD2. Trimming took 2 bases from V and 4 from J; bases not matched to a gene: 5. This CDR3 is 15 amino acids long. CDR1 is MNHNY, CDR2 SVGAGI, per germline (reference sequence). The CDR3 DNA follows: TGTGCCAGCAGTTACGGCCTAGCGGAGTACAATGAGCAGTTCTTC. Residues: CASSYGLAEYNEQFF.

Turning to this clonotype: The germline gene is not matched at one end of the junction; a read error may be the cause. The chain has TRBV24-1 and TRBJ2-3; D unclear. Germline V gene data show CDR1 as KGHDR and CDR2 as SFDVKD. CDR3 length: 16 residues. DNA of the CDR3: TGTGTCACCAGTGAGTCAGGTGCCCCTAGCACAGATACGCAGTATTTT. Amino acids: CVTSESGAPSTDTQYF.

The chain carries TRBV7-9 and TRBJ1-1; D is undetermined. V shed 0 bases and J shed 4 bases, with 21 bases lying between them. The CDR3 loop spans 18 amino acids. CDR1 is SEHNR and CDR2 is FQNEAQ in the germline V gene (reference sequence). CDR3 amino acids: CASSLASKSWSSGTEAFF. The CDR3 coding sequence is TGTGCCAGCAGCTTAGCGTCGAAATCCTGGTCTTCTGGCACTGAAGCTTTCTTT. The whole variable domain, remainder taken from reference TRBV7-9 and TRBJ1-1, is DTGVSQNPRHKITKRGQNVTFRCDPISEHNRLYWYRQTLGQGPEFLTYFQNEAQLEKSRLLSDRFSAERPKGSFSTLEIQRTEQGDSAMYLCASSLASKSWSSGTEAFFGQGTRLTVV.

This clonotype was recorded a few times. V gene TRBV9 combines with J gene TRBJ1-1; TRBD1 matches 7 bases. The V gene's germline CDR1 is SGDLS and CDR2 YYNGEE. V lost 4 bases and J lost 10; bases outside the gene matches: 13. There are 14 residues in the CDR3. The CDR3 DNA follows: TGTGCCAGCAGCCCTCAAAATACAGGGGTAGTAGCTTTCTTT. Translating it yields CASSPQNTGVVAFF.

There are many counts of this clonotype. The genes are TRBV2 and TRBJ2-1; D perhaps matches TRBD2 (6 bases). This CDR3 spans 15 amino acids. Per germline, CDR1 SNHLY and CDR2 FYNNEI. V was trimmed by 4 bases and J by 0 bases, leaving 10 bases between them. This CDR3 is CASSVGGNSYNEQFF. Here the CDR3 DNA reads TGTGCCAGCAGTGTCGGGGGAAACTCCTACAATGAGCAGTTCTTC.